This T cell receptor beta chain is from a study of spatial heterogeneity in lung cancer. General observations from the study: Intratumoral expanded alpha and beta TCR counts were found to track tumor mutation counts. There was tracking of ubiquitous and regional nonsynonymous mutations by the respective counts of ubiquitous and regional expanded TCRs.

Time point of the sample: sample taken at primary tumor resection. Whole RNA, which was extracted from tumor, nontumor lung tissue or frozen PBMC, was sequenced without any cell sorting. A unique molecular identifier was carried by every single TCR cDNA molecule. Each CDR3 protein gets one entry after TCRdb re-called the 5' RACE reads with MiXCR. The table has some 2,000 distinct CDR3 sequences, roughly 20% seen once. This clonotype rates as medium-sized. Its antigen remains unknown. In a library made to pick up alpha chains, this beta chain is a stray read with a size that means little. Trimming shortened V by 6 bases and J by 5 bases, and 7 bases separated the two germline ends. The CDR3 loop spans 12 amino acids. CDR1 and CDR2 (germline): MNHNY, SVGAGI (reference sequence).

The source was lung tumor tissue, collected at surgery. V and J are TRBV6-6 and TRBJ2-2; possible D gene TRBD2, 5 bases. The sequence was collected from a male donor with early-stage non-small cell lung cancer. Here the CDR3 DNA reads TGTGCCAGCAGGACGGGAACCGGGGAGCTGTTTTTT. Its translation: CASRTGTGELFF.